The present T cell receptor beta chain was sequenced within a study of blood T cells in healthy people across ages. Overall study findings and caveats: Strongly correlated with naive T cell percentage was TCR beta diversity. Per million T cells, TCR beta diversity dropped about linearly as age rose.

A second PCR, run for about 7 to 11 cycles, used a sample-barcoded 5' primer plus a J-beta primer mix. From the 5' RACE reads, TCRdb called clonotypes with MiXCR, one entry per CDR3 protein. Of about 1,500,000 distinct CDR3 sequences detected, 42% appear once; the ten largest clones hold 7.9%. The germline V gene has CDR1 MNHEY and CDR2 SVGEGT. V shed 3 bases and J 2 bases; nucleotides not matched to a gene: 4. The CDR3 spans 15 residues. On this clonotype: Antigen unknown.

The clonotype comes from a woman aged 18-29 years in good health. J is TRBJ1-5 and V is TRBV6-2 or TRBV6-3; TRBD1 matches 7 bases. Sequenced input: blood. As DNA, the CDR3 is TGTGCCAGCAGTTATAACAGGGGTCGCAATCAGCCCCAGCATTTT. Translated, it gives CASSYNRGRNQPQHF.